This T cell receptor beta chain was identified in a study of T cell responses to AZD1222 COVID-19 vaccine. Pooled in the analysis were second doses at about 4 or about 12 weeks. Generated by immunoSEQ multiplex PCR, the TCRdb table keeps only in-frame clones and is missing some. This sample has 190,000 or so clones, with 80% to 95% found just once. Per germline, CDR1 LGHDT and CDR2 YNNKEL (reference sequence). The CDR3 spans 14 residues. V lost 3 bases and J lost 6, with 14 bases in between. General study findings and limits: Reportedly, nearly half the spike-specific TCRs target unmutated variant regions. Recipients of two AZD1222 doses showed rising Spike-specific TCR breadth and depth.

Regarding this clone: Its target is not known.

This receptor was obtained from an adult who received the AZD1222 COVID-19 vaccine. The material was peripheral blood, obtained 28 days after the second AZD1222 dose. This chain joins TRBV3-1 (or the pseudogene TRBV3-2) and TRBJ1-2; no firm D call. The CDR3 nucleotides read TGTGCCAGCAGCCATGGGCCCCAAGTCCATGGCTACACCTTC. Translated, it gives CASSHGPQVHGYTF.